Included here is one T cell receptor (beta chain) sequence, with context. The data were taken from a study of blood T cell repertoires in COVID-19. CDR3 length equals 15 residues. V lost 4 bases, J lost 6 bases, and 7 bases stayed unmatched. The germline V gene encodes CDR1 SGHNT and CDR2 YYREEE (reference sequence). Here immunoSEQ multiplex PCR was the method, and the copy in TCRdb shows in-frame clones only, minus some. The sample yields some 220,000 clones, 75% to 85% seen once. This TCR was sampled from a human donor in a cohort sampled during active COVID-19. Sequencing was done on a sample of peripheral blood. The chain joins TRBV5-4 to TRBJ1-6; 7 nucleotides align to TRBD1. Here the CDR3 reads CASSPTGQLNSPLHF. The CDR3 coding sequence is TGTGCCAGCAGCCCAACGGGACAGCTTAATTCACCCCTCCACTTT.